This T cell receptor beta chain came from a study of shared clonotypes between healthy human individuals. TCRdb's copy holds only in-frame clones and misses some; the assay was immunoSEQ multiplex PCR. The sample records some 2.3 million clones, over 85% being singletons. Looked up from germline, CDR1 is GTSNPN and CDR2 is SVGIG (reference sequence). The CDR3 has 15 residues. Trimming removed 1 base from V and 0 bases from J, with 10 bases in between. Input material: naive CD4+ T cells from PBMCs. Subset: CD45RA+ positively selected. The V call is TRBV30, the J call TRBJ1-5; D perhaps matches TRBD1 (5 bases). This receptor was identified in a man younger than 35 in good health. Some clones in this sample may be carry-over from other donors' samples. CDR3 loop: CAWSDWGGSNQPQHF. The CDR3 coding sequence is TGTGCCTGGAGTGACTGGGGGGGTAGCAATCAGCCCCAGCATTTT.